The entry below gives a single T cell receptor beta chain sequence along with its context. Its cognate antigen is unknown. The data were obtained in a study of early T cells in non-severe SARS-CoV-2 infection. Study information: The study sequenced bulk RNA from unsorted whole blood, with chains unpaired. The study, taken as a whole, reports: Matching with VDJdb favored anti-spike CD8 responses (missing private and CD4 specificities).

Separate cDNA molecules each had unique molecular identifiers attached to them. Each CDR3 protein gets one entry after TCRdb re-called the 5' RACE reads with MiXCR. This sample has about 80,000 distinct CDR3 sequences, with roughly 16% found just once. This sequence originates from an adult who was a healthcare worker with PCR-confirmed SARS-CoV-2 infection or an uninfected control (not recorded which). The sample consisted of whole blood.

The CDR3 region is CASSPLNVNTEAFF. The CDR3 DNA reads TGTGCCAGCTCACCACTGAACGTGAACACTGAAGCTTTCTTT. The chain combines TRBV18 with TRBJ1-1; D gene ambiguous. CDR1 is KGHSH and CDR2 is LQKENI in the germline V gene. The CDR3 has 14 residues. Trimming took off 1 base at V and 0 bases at J, with 6 bases between the two ends.